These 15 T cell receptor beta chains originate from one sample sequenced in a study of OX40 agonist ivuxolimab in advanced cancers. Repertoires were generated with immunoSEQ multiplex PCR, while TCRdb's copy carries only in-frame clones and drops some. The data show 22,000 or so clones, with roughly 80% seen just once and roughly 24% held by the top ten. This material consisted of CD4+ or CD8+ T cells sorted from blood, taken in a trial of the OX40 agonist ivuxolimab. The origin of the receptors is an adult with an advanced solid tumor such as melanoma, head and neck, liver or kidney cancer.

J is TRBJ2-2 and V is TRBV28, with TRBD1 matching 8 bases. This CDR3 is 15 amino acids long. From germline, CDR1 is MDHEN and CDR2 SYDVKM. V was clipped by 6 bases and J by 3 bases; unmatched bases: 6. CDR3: CASSPGQEHTGELFF. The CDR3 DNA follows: TGTGCCAGCAGCCCGGGACAGGAACACACCGGGGAGCTGTTTTTT. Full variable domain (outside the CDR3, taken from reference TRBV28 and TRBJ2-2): DVKVTQSSRYLVKRTGEKVFLECVQDMDHENMFWYRQDPGLGLRLIYFSYDVKMKEKGDIPEGYSVSREKKERFSLILESASTNQTSMYLCASSPGQEHTGELFFGEGSRLTVL.

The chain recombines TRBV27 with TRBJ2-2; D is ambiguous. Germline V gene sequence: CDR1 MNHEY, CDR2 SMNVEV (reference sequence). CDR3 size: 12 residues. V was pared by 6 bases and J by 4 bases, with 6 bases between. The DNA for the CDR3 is TGTGCCAGCAGGACTCCCACCGGGGAGCTGTTTTTT. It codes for CASRTPTGELFF.

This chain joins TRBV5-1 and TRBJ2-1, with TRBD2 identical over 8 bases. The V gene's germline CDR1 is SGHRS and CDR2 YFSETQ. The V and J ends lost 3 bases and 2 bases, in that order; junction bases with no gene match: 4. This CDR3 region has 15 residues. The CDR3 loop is CASSWSGGAYNEQFF. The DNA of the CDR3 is TGCGCCAGCAGCTGGAGCGGGGGAGCCTACAATGAGCAGTTCTTC.

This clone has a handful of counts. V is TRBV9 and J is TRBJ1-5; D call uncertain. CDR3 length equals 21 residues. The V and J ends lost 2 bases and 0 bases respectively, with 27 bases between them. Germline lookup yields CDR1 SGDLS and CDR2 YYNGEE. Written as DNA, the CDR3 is TGTGCCAGCAGCGTTCCGAGTTCCCCATGGTCCGGCCTGTATAGCAATCAGCCCCAGCATTTT. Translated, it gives CASSVPSSPWSGLYSNQPQHF. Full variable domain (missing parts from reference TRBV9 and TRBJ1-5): DSGVTQTPKHLITATGQRVTLRCSPRSGDLSVYWYQQSLDQGLQFLIQYYNGEERAKGNILERFSAQQFPDLHSELNLSSLELGDSALYFCASSVPSSPWSGLYSNQPQHFGDGTRLSIL.

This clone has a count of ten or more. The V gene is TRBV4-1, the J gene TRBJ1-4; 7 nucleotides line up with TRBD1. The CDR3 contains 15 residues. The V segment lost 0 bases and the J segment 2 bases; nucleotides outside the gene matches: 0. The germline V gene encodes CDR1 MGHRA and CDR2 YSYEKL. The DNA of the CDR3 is TGCGCCAGCAGCCAAGAGACAGGGACTAATGAAAAACTGTTTTTT. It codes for CASSQETGTNEKLFF.

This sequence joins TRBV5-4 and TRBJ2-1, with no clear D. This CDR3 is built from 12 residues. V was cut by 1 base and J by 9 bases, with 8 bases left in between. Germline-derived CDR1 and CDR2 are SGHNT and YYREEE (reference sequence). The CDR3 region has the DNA TGTGCCAGCAGCTTGATGGAGTCTGAGCAGTTCTTC. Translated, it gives CASSLMESEQFF. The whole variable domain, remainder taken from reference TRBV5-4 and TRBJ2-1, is ETGVTQSPTHLIKTRGQQVTLRCSSQSGHNTVSWYQQALGQGPQFIFQYYREEENGRGNFPPRFSGLQFPNYSSELNVNALELDDSALYLCASSLMESEQFFGPGTRLTVL.

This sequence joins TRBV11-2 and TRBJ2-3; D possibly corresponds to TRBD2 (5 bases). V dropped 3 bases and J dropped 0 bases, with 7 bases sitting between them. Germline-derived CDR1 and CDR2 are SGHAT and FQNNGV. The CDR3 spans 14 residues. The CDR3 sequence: CASSLGGSTDTQYF. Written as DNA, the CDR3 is TGTGCCAGCAGCTTGGGCGGGAGCACAGATACGCAGTATTTT.

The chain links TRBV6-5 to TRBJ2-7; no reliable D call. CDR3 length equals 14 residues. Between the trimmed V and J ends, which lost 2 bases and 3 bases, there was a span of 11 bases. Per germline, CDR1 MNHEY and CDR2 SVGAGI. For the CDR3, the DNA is TGTGCCAGCAGTTACGGTACAGAGCTCTACGAGCAGTACTTC. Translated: CASSYGTELYEQYF.

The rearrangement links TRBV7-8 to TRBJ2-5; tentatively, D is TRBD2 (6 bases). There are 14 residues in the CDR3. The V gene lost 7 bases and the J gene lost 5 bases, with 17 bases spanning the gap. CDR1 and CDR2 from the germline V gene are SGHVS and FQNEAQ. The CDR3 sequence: CASKEPGLGETQYF. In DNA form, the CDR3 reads TGTGCCAGCAAAGAACCGGGACTCGGGGAGACCCAGTACTTC.

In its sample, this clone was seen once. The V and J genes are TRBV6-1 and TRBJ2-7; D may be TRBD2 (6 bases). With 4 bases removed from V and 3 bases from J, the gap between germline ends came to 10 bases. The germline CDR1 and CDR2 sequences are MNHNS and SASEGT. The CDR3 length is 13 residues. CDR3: CASSVGLVYEQYF. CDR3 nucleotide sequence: TGTGCCAGCAGTGTGGGACTGGTCTACGAGCAGTACTTC.

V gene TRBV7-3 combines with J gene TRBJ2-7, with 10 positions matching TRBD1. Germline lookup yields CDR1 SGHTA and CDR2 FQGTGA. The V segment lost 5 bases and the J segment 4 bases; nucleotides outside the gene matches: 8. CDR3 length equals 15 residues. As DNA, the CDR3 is TGTGCCAGCAGCCTGACCGGGACAGGGGTGTACGAGCAGTACTTC. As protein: CASSLTGTGVYEQYF.

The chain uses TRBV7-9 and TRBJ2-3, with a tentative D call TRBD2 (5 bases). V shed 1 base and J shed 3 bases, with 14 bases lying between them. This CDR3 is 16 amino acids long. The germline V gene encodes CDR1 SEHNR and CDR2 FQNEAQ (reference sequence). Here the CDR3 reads CASSLVVSGKTDTQYF. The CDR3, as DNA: TGTGCCAGCAGCTTAGTAGTATCGGGGAAGACAGATACGCAGTATTTT.

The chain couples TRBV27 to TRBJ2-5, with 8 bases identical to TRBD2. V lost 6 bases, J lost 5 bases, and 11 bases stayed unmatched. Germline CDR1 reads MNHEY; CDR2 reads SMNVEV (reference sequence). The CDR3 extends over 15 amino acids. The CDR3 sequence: CASSPYGGARETQYF. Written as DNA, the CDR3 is TGTGCCAGCAGCCCCTACGGGGGGGCTCGGGAGACCCAGTACTTC.

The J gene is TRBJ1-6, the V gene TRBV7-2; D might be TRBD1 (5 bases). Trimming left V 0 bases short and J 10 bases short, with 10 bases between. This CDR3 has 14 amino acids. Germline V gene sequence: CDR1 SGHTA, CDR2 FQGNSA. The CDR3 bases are TGTGCCAGCAGCTTAGCTGGGGGAACCTCACCCCTCCACTTT. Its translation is CASSLAGGTSPLHF.

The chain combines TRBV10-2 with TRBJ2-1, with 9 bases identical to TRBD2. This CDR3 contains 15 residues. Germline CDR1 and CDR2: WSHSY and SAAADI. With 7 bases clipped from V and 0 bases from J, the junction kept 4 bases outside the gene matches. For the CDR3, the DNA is TGCGCCAGCACTCATAGCGGGAGCTCCTACAATGAGCAGTTCTTC. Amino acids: CASTHSGSSYNEQFF.